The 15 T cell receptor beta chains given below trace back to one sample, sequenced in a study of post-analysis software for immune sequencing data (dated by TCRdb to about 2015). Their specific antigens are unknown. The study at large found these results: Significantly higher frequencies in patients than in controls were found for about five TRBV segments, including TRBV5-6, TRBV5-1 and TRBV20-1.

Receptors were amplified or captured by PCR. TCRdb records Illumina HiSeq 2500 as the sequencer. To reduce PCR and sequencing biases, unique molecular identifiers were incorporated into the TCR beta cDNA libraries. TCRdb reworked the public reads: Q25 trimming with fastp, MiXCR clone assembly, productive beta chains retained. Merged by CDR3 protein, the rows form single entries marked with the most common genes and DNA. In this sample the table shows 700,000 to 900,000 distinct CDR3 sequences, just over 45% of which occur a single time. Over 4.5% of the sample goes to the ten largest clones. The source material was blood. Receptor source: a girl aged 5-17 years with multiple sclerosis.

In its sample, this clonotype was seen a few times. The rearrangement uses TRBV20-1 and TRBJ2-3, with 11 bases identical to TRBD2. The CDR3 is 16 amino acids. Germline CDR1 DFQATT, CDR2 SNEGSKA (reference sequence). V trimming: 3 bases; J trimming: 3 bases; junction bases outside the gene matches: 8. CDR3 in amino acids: CSASPSGRRRTDTQYF. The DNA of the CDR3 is TGCAGTGCTAGTCCTAGCGGGAGGCGCAGAACAGATACGCAGTATTTT.

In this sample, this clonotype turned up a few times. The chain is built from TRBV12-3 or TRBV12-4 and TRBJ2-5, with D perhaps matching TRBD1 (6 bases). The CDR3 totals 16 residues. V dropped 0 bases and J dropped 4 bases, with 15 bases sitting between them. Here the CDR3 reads CASSLAGGRYGETQYF. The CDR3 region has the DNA TGTGCCAGCAGTTTAGCAGGGGGTCGGTACGGAGAGACCCAGTACTTC.

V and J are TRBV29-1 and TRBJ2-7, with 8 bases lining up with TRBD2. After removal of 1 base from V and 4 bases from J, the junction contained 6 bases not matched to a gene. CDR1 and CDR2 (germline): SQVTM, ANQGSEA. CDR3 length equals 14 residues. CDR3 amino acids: CSVEGSGSGYEQYF. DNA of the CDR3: TGCAGCGTTGAAGGGAGCGGGAGTGGATACGAGCAGTACTTC.

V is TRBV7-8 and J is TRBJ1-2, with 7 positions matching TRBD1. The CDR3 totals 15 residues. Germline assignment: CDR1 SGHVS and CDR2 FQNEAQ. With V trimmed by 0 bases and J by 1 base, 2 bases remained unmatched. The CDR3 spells CASSLAQGVNYGYTF. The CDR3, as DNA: TGTGCCAGCAGCTTAGCCCAGGGGGTTAACTATGGCTACACCTTC.

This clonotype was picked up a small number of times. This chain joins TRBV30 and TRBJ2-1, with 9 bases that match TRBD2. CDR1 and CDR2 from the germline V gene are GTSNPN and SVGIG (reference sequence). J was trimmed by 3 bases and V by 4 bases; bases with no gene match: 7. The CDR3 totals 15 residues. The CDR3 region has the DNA TGTGCCTGGATACCCCCGACTAGCGGCTACAATGAGCAGTTCTTC. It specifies CAWIPPTSGYNEQFF.

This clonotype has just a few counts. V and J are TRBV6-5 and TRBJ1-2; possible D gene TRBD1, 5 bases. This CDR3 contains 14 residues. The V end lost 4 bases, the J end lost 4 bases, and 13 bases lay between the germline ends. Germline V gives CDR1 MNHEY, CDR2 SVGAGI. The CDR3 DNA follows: TGTGCCAGCAGTTCAATCCGGGACGGCTATGGCTACACCTTC. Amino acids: CASSSIRDGYGYTF.

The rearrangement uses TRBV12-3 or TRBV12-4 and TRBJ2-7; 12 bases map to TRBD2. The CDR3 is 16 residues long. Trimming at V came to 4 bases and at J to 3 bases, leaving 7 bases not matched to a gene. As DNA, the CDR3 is TGTGCCAGCAGTTCCGGGACTAGCGGGTCGAGCTACGAGCAGTACTTC. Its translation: CASSSGTSGSSYEQYF.

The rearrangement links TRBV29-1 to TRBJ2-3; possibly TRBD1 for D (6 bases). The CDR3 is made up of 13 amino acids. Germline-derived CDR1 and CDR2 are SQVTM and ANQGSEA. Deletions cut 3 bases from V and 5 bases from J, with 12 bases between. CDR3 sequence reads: CSVDTGSEDTQYF. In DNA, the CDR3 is TGCAGCGTTGACACAGGGTCAGAAGATACGCAGTATTTT.

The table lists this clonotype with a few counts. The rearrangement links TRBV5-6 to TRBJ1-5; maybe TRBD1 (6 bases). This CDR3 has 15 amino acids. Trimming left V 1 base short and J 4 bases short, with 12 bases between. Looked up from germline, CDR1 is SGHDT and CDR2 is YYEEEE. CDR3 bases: TGTGCCAGCAGCTTGATGCGGACAGTAAATCAGCCCCAGCATTTT. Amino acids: CASSLMRTVNQPQHF.

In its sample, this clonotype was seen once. For the CDR3, the DNA is TGTGCCAGCAGCCGGGACTTCTTCTCCTACGAGCAGTACTTC. Protein: CASSRDFFSYEQYF. The rearrangement joins TRBV27 to TRBJ2-4; D possibly corresponds to TRBD2 (6 bases). The assigned J gene may be wrong: the sequence end matches TRBJ2-7 better. Germline V gene lookup returns CDR1 MNHEY and CDR2 SMNVEV (reference sequence). This CDR3 is 14 amino acids long.

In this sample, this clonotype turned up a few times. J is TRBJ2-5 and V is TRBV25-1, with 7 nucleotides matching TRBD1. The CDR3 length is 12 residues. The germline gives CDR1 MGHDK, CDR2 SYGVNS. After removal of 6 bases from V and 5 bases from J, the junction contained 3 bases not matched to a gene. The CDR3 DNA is TGTGCCAGCAGGACACAGGGGGAGACCCAGTACTTC. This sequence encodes CASRTQGETQYF.

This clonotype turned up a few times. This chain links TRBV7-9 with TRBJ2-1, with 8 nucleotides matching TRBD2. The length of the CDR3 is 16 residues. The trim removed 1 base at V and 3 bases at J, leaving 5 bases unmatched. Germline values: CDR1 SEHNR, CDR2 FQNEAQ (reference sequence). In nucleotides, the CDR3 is TGTGCCAGCAGCTTAGTTAGCGGGGCATACTACAATGAGCAGTTCTTC. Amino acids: CASSLVSGAYYNEQFF.

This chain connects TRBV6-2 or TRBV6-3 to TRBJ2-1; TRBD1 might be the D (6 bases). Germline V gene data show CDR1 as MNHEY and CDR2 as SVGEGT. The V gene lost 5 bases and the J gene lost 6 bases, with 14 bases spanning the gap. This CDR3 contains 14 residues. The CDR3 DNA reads TGTGCCAGCAGTATCACAGGGATCGGCAATGAGCAGTTCTTC. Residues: CASSITGIGNEQFF.

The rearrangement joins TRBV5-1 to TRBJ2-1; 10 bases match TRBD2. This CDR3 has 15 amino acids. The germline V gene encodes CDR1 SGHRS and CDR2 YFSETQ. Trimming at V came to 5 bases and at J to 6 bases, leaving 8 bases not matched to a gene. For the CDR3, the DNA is TGCGCCAGCAGTGGTAGCGGGAGGACCAGCAATGAGCAGTTCTTC. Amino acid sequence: CASSGSGRTSNEQFF. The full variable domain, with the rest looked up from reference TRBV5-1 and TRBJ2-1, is KAGVTQTPRYLIKTRGQQVTLSCSPISGHRSVSWYQQTPGQGLQFLFEYFSETQRNKGNFPGRFSGRQFSNSRSEMNVSTLELGDSALYLCASSGSGRTSNEQFFGPGTRLTVL.

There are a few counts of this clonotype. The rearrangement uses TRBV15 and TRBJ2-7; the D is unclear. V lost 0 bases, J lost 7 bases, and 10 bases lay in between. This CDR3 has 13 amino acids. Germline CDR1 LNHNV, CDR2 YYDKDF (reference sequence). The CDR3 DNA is TGTGCCACCAGCAGAGATCTGACTTGGGAGCAGTACTTC. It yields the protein CATSRDLTWEQYF. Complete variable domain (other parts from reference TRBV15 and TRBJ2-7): DAMVIQNPRYQVTQFGKPVTLSCSQTLNHNVMYWYQQKSSQAPKLLFHYYDKDFNNEADTPDNFQSRRPNTSFCFLDIRSPGLGDTAMYLCATSRDLTWEQYFGPGTRLTVT.